The 3 T cell receptor beta chains listed next were all sequenced from one sample in a study of shared clonotypes between healthy human individuals. The repertoire was sequenced with immunoSEQ multiplex PCR; TCRdb's copy has only in-frame clones and lacks some. There are about 2.5 million clones in the sample; roughly 92% occur only once, and approximately 0.4% lies in the top ten. The specimen was naive CD4+ T cells from PBMCs. The sample's subset: CD45RA+ positively selected. The receptor source for this set is a man aged 18 to 29 in good health. Some clones in this sample may be carry-over from other donors' samples.

The chain has TRBV6-1 and TRBJ2-1; the D gene is possibly TRBD2 (5 bases). Germline CDR1 and CDR2: MNHNS and SASEGT. The CDR3 contains 14 residues. Trimming cost V 7 bases and J 7 bases, with 17 bases left between them. This chain's CDR3 is CASTRPSMGNEQFF. Written as DNA, the CDR3 is TGTGCCAGCACCAGACCTAGCATGGGGAATGAGCAGTTCTTC.

The J gene is TRBJ1-1, the V gene TRBV19, with D maybe TRBD1 (6 bases). Germline lookup yields CDR1 LNHDA and CDR2 SQIVND (reference sequence). The V end was cut by 5 bases, the J end by 1 base, with 8 bases between. The CDR3 runs 13 residues. CDR3: CASSETGNTEAFF. The CDR3 bases are TGTGCCAGTAGTGAGACAGGGAACACTGAAGCTTTCTTT.

A note on this clone: Being one base from a much bigger clone, this may be a read error. The same CDR3 can be traced to other DNA sequences in this sample. The chain carries TRBV11-2 and TRBJ2-7, with unresolved D. The CDR3 extends over 11 amino acids. V lost 2 bases and J lost 2, with 1 base in between. From germline, CDR1 is SGHAT and CDR2 FQNNGV. CDR3 residues: CASSLTYEQYF. The DNA of the CDR3 is TGTGCCAGCAGCTTAACCTACGAGCAGTACTTC.